Included here is one TCR beta chain sequence, with context. This specimen belongs to a study of blood T cell repertoires in COVID-19. Across the study: Acute and convalescent COVID-19 specimens originated in the United States, Italy and Spain.

The CDR3 sequence is 11 residues long. V gave up 8 bases and J gave up 7 bases, with 11 bases separating them. From germline, CDR1 is KGHSH and CDR2 LQKENI. In the original workflow: Reference gene primers were amplified, and this amplification served to estimate nucleated cell counts. Assay: immunoSEQ multiplex PCR; the TCRdb copy retains only in-frame clones and omits some. Clone size and the V and J calls come from that table; the DNA yielded D and trimming. The table lists 30,000 to 45,000 clones, about 90% of them singletons, with almost 5% in the top ten. This TCR was recovered from a woman aged 70 to 79 with active COVID-19. This chain links TRBV18 with TRBJ1-2; the D gene is possibly TRBD1 (5 bases). Sequencing used peripheral blood. The CDR3 DNA reads as TGTGCCAGCGAAGACAGTTCTGGCTACACCTTC. Amino acids: CASEDSSGYTF.